The 16 T cell receptor beta chains below were found in one sample sequenced in a study of blood T cells in healthy people across ages. Primers used in a second PCR of roughly 7 to 12 cycles were a sample-barcoded 5' primer and a J-beta primer mix. TCRdb used MiXCR to reprocess the 5' RACE reads, holding one entry per CDR3 protein. The data contain around 1.7 million distinct CDR3 sequences, 28% of them singletons. The sample taken for sequencing was blood. These receptors originate from a woman in her twenties or thirties in good health.

This clonotype was detected many times. The CDR3 region is CSVRRAGSSYEQYF. DNA for the CDR3: TGCAGCGTCCGCAGGGCAGGAAGCTCCTACGAGCAGTACTTC. The chain employs TRBV29-1 and TRBJ2-7; D is perhaps TRBD1 (5 bases). CDR3 length: 14 amino acids. Per the germline V gene, CDR1 is SQVTM and CDR2 is ANQGSEA. Trimming cost V 6 bases and J 0 bases, with 15 bases left between them.

A remark on this clonotype: It may be a read error: a sequence one base away is much more abundant. The chain employs TRBV12-3 or TRBV12-4 and TRBJ2-7, with D possibly matching TRBD2 (5 bases). CDR3 length: 15 residues. CDR3: CASSPERRWSCEQYF. In DNA, the CDR3 is TGTGCCAGCAGCCCTGAGCGGCGGTGGTCCTGCGAGCAGTACTTC.

The CDR3 reads CASSYSTAAHGELFF. CDR3 nucleotides: TGTGCCAGCAGTTACTCGACGGCAGCTCACGGGGAGCTGTTTTTT. The chain carries TRBV6-6 and TRBJ2-2, with D hard to call. This CDR3 spans 15 amino acids. Trimming removed 0 bases at V and 7 bases at J, with 12 bases between. CDR1 is MNHNY, CDR2 SVGAGI, per germline (reference sequence).

This clonotype appeared many times. V is TRBV25-1 and J is TRBJ2-7; D gene uncertain. V lost 6 bases to trimming and J lost 3 bases, with 3 bases between them. Germline loops: CDR1 MGHDK, CDR2 SYGVNS. The CDR3 extends over 10 amino acids. The CDR3 here is CASRFYEQYF. Written as DNA, the CDR3 is TGTGCCAGCAGGTTCTACGAGCAGTACTTC.

The chain employs TRBV7-6 and TRBJ2-7, with 9 bases lining up with TRBD2. The junction had 7 bases not matched to a gene; V was cut back by 4 bases and J by 6 bases. Germline CDR1 SGHVS, CDR2 FNYEAQ. The CDR3 totals 14 residues. CDR3 residues: CASSWEGLASEQYF. CDR3 nucleotide sequence: TGTGCCAGCAGCTGGGAGGGACTAGCAAGCGAGCAGTACTTC.

This clonotype has a handful of counts. The chain recombines TRBV7-9 with TRBJ1-2, with a possible D match to TRBD1 (6 bases). The length of the CDR3 is 15 residues. V was pared by 6 bases and J by 5 bases, with 19 bases between. Germline V gene lookup returns CDR1 SEHNR and CDR2 FQNEAQ (reference sequence). This chain's CDR3 is CASRPSTGFGYGYTF. The CDR3 nucleotides are TGTGCCAGCAGACCGAGCACAGGGTTTGGGTATGGCTACACCTTC.

This sequence joins TRBV11-2 and TRBJ2-2; 14 bases line up with TRBD2. The V and J ends lost 3 bases and 6 bases, in that order; junction bases with no gene match: 3. CDR3 length: 16 residues. The germline CDR1 and CDR2 sequences are SGHAT and FQNNGV. The DNA for the CDR3 is TGTGCCAGCAGCTTGGGACTAGCGGGAGACGCCGGGGAGCTGTTTTTT. Translation: CASSLGLAGDAGELFF.

A few counts support this clonotype. The chain recombines TRBV10-3 with TRBJ1-2; tentatively, D is TRBD1 (6 bases). The CDR3 contains 13 residues. Germline values: CDR1 ENHRY, CDR2 SYGVKD. V lost 8 bases to trimming and J lost 7 bases, with 17 bases between them. CDR3 bases: TGTGCCATCGCCGGTACAGGGATCCCTGGCTACACCTTC. It codes for CAIAGTGIPGYTF.

In this sample, this clonotype turned up many times. V and J are TRBV29-1 and TRBJ2-4; D gene unclear. CDR1 SQVTM and CDR2 ANQGSEA come from the germline V gene. V dropped 7 bases and J dropped 0 bases, with 10 bases sitting between them. The CDR3 length is 13 residues. The CDR3 is CSGADLAKNIQYF. CDR3 DNA sequence: TGCAGCGGTGCGGACCTAGCCAAAAACATTCAGTACTTC.

This clonotype showed up just a few times. This rearrangement joins TRBV20-1 to TRBJ2-3; 8 nucleotides match TRBD2. The V and J ends lost 0 bases and 6 bases, in that order; junction bases with no gene match: 11. The length of the CDR3 is 16 residues. In germline, CDR1 is DFQATT, CDR2 SNEGSKA (reference sequence). The CDR3 region is CSARDYLAGGGDTQYF. Here the CDR3 DNA reads TGCAGTGCTAGAGATTATTTGGCGGGAGGTGGTGATACGCAGTATTTT.

The genes are TRBV27 and TRBJ2-6; possible D gene TRBD2, 7 bases. Between the trimmed V and J ends, which lost 1 base and 3 bases, there was a span of 13 bases. The CDR3 has 17 amino acids. The germline V gene has CDR1 MNHEY and CDR2 SMNVEV (reference sequence). Written as DNA, the CDR3 is TGTGCCAGCAGTTTATTCTCGGGGGGCGGTGGGGCCAACGTCCTGACTTTC. Translating gives CASSLFSGGGGANVLTF.

This clonotype was counted many times. The J gene is TRBJ2-5, the V gene TRBV7-9, with TRBD2 matching over 11 bases. The CDR3 runs to 15 residues. Germline CDR1 reads SEHNR; CDR2 reads FQNEAQ (reference sequence). The ends lost 3 bases at V and 5 bases at J; junction bases unmatched: 5. The DNA for the CDR3 is TGTGCCAGCAGCTTCCCTAGCGGGGGGCGGGAGACCCAGTACTTC. This gives the protein CASSFPSGGRETQYF.

The chain carries TRBV20-1 and TRBJ2-1; D is ambiguous. The last part of the DNA fits TRBJ2-7 better; the J call may be wrong. From germline, CDR1 is DFQATT and CDR2 SNEGSKA (reference sequence). The CDR3 is made up of 16 amino acids. Here the CDR3 DNA reads TGCAGTGCTAGAGATCTCGACAATCCGGAATACAATGAGCAGTACTTC. Protein product: CSARDLDNPEYNEQYF.

In this sample, this clonotype turned up many times. CDR3 sequence reads: CSVDVVASYGYTF. In nucleotides, the CDR3 is TGCAGCGTTGATGTGGTGGCTAGCTATGGCTACACCTTC. The chain is built from TRBV29-1 and TRBJ1-2; D gene unclear. Germline V gene sequence: CDR1 SQVTM, CDR2 ANQGSEA. The CDR3 sequence is 13 residues long. V was cut by 3 bases and J by 4 bases, with 12 bases left in between.

With regard to this clonotype: A much larger clone differs by one base, so this may be a read error. The chain combines TRBV20-1 with TRBJ2-1; D remains ambiguous. Matching the DNA end better, TRBJ2-7 makes the J call doubtful. The germline gives CDR1 DFQATT, CDR2 SNEGSKA (reference sequence). The CDR3 is 12 amino acids. CDR3 sequence: CSARAFYNEQYF. The CDR3, as DNA: TGCAGTGCTCGGGCCTTCTACAATGAGCAGTACTTC.

V usage is TRBV2 and J usage is TRBJ1-1, with D possibly being TRBD1 (6 bases). Germline V gene sequence: CDR1 SNHLY, CDR2 FYNNEI. V lost 5 bases, J lost 8 bases, and 12 bases lay in between. This CDR3 is built from 12 residues. CDR3 bases: TGTGCCAGCAGTCATACAGGGTTAGAAGCTTTCTTT. This encodes CASSHTGLEAFF.